This T cell receptor (beta chain) was obtained from a study of cytomegalovirus exposure and HLA in healthy donors. Study results and limitations: HLA alleles showed associations with about 17,000 TCR beta sequences in a later analysis, at a 0.05 false discovery rate.

Worth noting for this clone: What it binds is not known. Relative to the germline gene, one junction end is altered; a read error may explain this.

The CDR3 extends over 14 amino acids. Germline V gene sequence: CDR1 SSHAT, CDR2 FNYEAQ (reference sequence). The PCR had 60 Vbeta and 13 Jbeta primers. The protocol was immunoSEQ multiplex PCR, while the TCRdb copy is restricted to in-frame clones and leaves out a portion. The table has some 51,000 clones, approximately 71% seen once. The sample comprised PBMCs. The V call is TRBV7-7, the J call TRBJ2-2, with 10 nucleotides matching TRBD1. This clonotype was sampled from a man aged 40-49 years in good health and CMV-seropositive. The CDR3 nucleotides read TGTGCTAGCAGCTTAGGACAGGGGGCCGGGGAGCTGTTTTTT. It is translated as CASSLGQGAGELFF. Looking up the rest from reference TRBV7-7 and TRBJ2-2 gives the full variable domain: GAGVSQSPRYKVTKRGQDVTLRCDPISSHATLYWYQQALGQGPEFLTYFNYEAQPDKSGLPSDRFSAERPEGSISTLTIQRTEQRDSAMYRCASSLGQGAGELFFGEGSRLTVL.